A selection of T cell receptor beta chains follows, all from one sample in a study of blood T cell repertoires in COVID-19. The method was immunoSEQ multiplex PCR; TCRdb's version includes in-frame clones alone and lacks a portion of them. The sample has about 140,000 clones; over 60% are singletons. Sequenced material: peripheral blood. These receptors originate from a man aged 80 or over with acute or convalescent COVID-19. CDR3s include the opening cysteine and the closing phenylalanine or tryptophan. The order of the fields is D gene, V gene, clone size, J gene, CDR3 DNA, CDR3 protein. A D gene is named only where the DNA matches it firmly. The size of a clone is reported for some rows only, either as once, few or many, or as a class for expanded clones.

D gene: TRBD2
V gene: TRBV11-1
clone size: few
J gene: TRBJ2-1
CDR3 DNA: TGTGCCAGCAGCCGGACTAGCGGGGGTTTAAATGAGCAGTTCTTC
CDR3 protein: CASSRTSGGLNEQFF

D gene: TRBD2
V gene: TRBV2
clone size: .
J gene: TRBJ2-3
CDR3 DNA: TGTGCCAGCAGTGAATCTAGCGGGGCACGGGATACGCAGTATTTT
CDR3 protein: CASSESSGARDTQYF

D gene: TRBD1
V gene: TRBV7-3
clone size: .
J gene: TRBJ2-2
CDR3 DNA: TGTGCCAGCAGCCCGACAGGGCCCGACACCGGGGAGCTGTTTTTT
CDR3 protein: CASSPTGPDTGELFF

D gene: .
V gene: TRBV6-1
clone size: few
J gene: TRBJ1-5
CDR3 DNA: TGTGCCAGCAGTGAAGACAGATCTCAGCCCCAGCATTTT
CDR3 protein: CASSEDRSQPQHF

D gene: TRBD1
V gene: TRBV7-2
clone size: .
J gene: TRBJ1-1
CDR3 DNA: TGTGCCAGCAGCTCCTACGGGACAGCGACTGAAGCTTTCTTT
CDR3 protein: CASSSYGTATEAFF

D gene: .
V gene: TRBV7-2
clone size: .
J gene: TRBJ1-6
CDR3 DNA: TGTGCCAGCAGCTTACCGGGACAAAATTCACCCCTCCACTTT
CDR3 protein: CASSLPGQNSPLHF

D gene: .
V gene: TRBV18
clone size: .
J gene: TRBJ1-1
CDR3 DNA: TGTGCCAGCTCACCACGACAGGCAAACATGAACACTGAAGCTTTCTTT
CDR3 protein: CASSPRQANMNTEAFF

D gene: TRBD2
V gene: TRBV11-2
clone size: .
J gene: TRBJ2-7
CDR3 DNA: TGTGCCAGCAGCCCCCTGAAAGCGGGGGGAAACTACGAGCAGTACTTC
CDR3 protein: CASSPLKAGGNYEQYF

D gene: TRBD1
V gene: TRBV11-2
clone size: .
J gene: TRBJ1-1
CDR3 DNA: TGTGCCAGCAGCTTATCCCCGGGACAGGGATGGACTGAAGCTTTCTTT
CDR3 protein: CASSLSPGQGWTEAFF

D gene: .
V gene: TRBV11-2
clone size: .
J gene: TRBJ2-1
CDR3 DNA: TGTGCCAGCAGCCGAGGGTATGGGGATGAGCAGTTCTTC
CDR3 protein: CASSRGYGDEQFF

D gene: TRBD1
V gene: TRBV2
clone size: .
J gene: TRBJ2-7
CDR3 DNA: TGTGCCAGCAATAGGGACAGACCCTACGAGCAGTACTTC
CDR3 protein: CASNRDRPYEQYF

D gene: .
V gene: TRBV7-8
clone size: few
J gene: TRBJ1-4
CDR3 DNA: TGTGCCAGCAGCTCCCCCCAAACAGCAACTAATGAAAAACTGTTTTTT
CDR3 protein: CASSSPQTATNEKLFF

D gene: .
V gene: TRBV7-2
clone size: .
J gene: TRBJ1-1
CDR3 DNA: TGTGCCAGCAGCTCGACGCCAGGGTTGACTGAAGCTTTCTTT
CDR3 protein: CASSSTPGLTEAFF

D gene: .
V gene: TRBV6-2/TRBV6-3
clone size: .
J gene: TRBJ2-2
CDR3 DNA: TGTGCCAGCAGTTACTCGATCGGGGCCGGGGAGCTGTTTTTT
CDR3 protein: CASSYSIGAGELFF

D gene: TRBD1
V gene: TRBV5-6
clone size: .
J gene: TRBJ2-3
CDR3 DNA: TGTGCCAGCAGCCCGCTATGGGACAGGGATGTGGAGTATTTT
CDR3 protein: CASSPLWDRDVEYF

D gene: .
V gene: TRBV7-7
clone size: .
J gene: TRBJ1-6
CDR3 DNA: TGTGCTAGCAGCCATATTAACAGGGTGGGGGTTTATAATTCACCCCTCCACTTT
CDR3 protein: CASSHINRVGVYNSPLHF